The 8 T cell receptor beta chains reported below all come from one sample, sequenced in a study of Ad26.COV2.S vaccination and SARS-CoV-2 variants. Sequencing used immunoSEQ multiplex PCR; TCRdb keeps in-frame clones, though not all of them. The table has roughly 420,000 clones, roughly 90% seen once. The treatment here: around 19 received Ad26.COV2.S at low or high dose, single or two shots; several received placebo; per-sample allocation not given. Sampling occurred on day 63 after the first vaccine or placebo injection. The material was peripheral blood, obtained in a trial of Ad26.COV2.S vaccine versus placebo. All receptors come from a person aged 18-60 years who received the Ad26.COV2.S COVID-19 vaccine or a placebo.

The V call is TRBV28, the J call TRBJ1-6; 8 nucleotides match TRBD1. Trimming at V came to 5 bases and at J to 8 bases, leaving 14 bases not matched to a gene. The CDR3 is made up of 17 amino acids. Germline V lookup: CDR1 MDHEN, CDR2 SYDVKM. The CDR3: CASSPPGQGYSYSPLHF. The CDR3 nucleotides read TGTGCCAGCAGTCCCCCCGGACAGGGATATTCCTATTCACCCCTCCACTTT.

The CDR3 spells CASSQQRLAEYNEQFF. CDR3 DNA sequence: TGCGCCAGCAGCCAACAAAGACTAGCGGAATACAATGAGCAGTTCTTC. V and J are TRBV4-3 and TRBJ2-1; 9 positions match TRBD2. This CDR3 is 16 amino acids long. Trimming removed 2 bases from V and 4 bases from J; junction bases left unmatched: 6. Germline loops: CDR1 LGHNA, CDR2 YSLEER.

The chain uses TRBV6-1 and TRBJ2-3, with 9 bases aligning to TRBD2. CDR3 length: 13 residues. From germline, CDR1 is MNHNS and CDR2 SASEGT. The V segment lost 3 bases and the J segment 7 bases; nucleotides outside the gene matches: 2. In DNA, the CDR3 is TGTGCCAGCAGTGAGACTAGCGGCTATACGCAGTATTTT. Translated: CASSETSGYTQYF.

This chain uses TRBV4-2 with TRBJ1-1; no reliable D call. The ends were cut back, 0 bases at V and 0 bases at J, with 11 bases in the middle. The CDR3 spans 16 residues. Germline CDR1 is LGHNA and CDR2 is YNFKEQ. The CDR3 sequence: CASSQEWRVLNTEAFF. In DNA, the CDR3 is TGTGCCAGCAGCCAAGAATGGAGGGTTTTGAACACTGAAGCTTTCTTT.

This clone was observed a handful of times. DNA for the CDR3: TGTGCCACCAGCCGGGCCCTGAAAAATGAGCAGTTCTTC. This codes for CATSRALKNEQFF. The chain employs TRBV15 and TRBJ2-1; D remains ambiguous. CDR3 length: 13 amino acids. Germline V gene lookup returns CDR1 LNHNV and CDR2 YYDKDF (reference sequence). V gave up 5 bases and J gave up 7 bases, with 12 bases separating them. Full variable domain (missing parts from reference TRBV15 and TRBJ2-1): DAMVIQNPRYQVTQFGKPVTLSCSQTLNHNVMYWYQQKSSQAPKLLFHYYDKDFNNEADTPDNFQSRRPNTSFCFLDIRSPGLGDTAMYLCATSRALKNEQFFGPGTRLTVL.

The CDR3 DNA reads as TGCAGCGTTCACGAAAGGGGGCGCGACGAGCAGTACTTC. It codes for CSVHERGRDEQYF. The genes are TRBV29-1 and TRBJ2-7, with 7 bases lining up with TRBD1. Trimming removed 5 bases from V and 5 bases from J; junction bases left unmatched: 9. The CDR3 contains 13 residues. Looked up from germline, CDR1 is SQVTM and CDR2 is ANQGSEA.

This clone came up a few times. The CDR3 spells CASSLEGVDSPLHF. CDR3 in DNA: TGTGCCAGCAGTTTGGAGGGGGTTGATTCACCCCTCCACTTT. V usage is TRBV6-5 and J usage is TRBJ1-6; possible D gene TRBD1, 6 bases. Germline V gene lookup returns CDR1 MNHEY and CDR2 SVGAGI. V was cut by 4 bases and J by 8 bases, with 12 bases left in between. This CDR3 spans 14 amino acids.

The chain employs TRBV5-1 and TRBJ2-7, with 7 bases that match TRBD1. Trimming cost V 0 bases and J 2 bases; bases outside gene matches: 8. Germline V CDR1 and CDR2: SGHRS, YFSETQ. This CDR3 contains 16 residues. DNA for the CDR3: TGCGCCAGCAGCTTGGGGCCGGGACAGACCACCTACGAGCAGTACTTC. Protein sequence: CASSLGPGQTTYEQYF.